Below are 31 T cell receptor beta chains sequenced from a single sample in a study of cytomegalovirus exposure and HLA in healthy donors. The PCR contained 60 Vbeta and 13 Jbeta primers. Measured with immunoSEQ multiplex PCR; TCRdb has only the in-frame clones, and not every one. The table records approximately 89,000 clones, 85% of them present only once. The specimen was PBMCs. These receptor sequences come from a man aged 35 to 55 in good health and CMV-seropositive.

J is TRBJ1-4 and V is TRBV25-1; 7 bases fit TRBD1. CDR3 size: 16 residues. The J segment lost 0 bases and the V segment lost 4 bases, leaving 5 bases of the junction unmatched. Germline CDR1 MGHDK, CDR2 SYGVNS. In nucleotides, the CDR3 is TGTGCCAGCAGTGGTTTAAGGGGGCCAACTAATGAAAAACTGTTTTTT. As protein: CASSGLRGPTNEKLFF.

This chain connects TRBV6-1 to TRBJ2-3; 8 bases fit TRBD2. The CDR3 totals 14 residues. Germline V lookup: CDR1 MNHNS, CDR2 SASEGT. Trimming removed 5 bases from V and 3 bases from J; junction bases left unmatched: 4. The CDR3 reads CASSNGGGTDTQYF. The DNA of the CDR3 is TGTGCCAGCAGTAACGGGGGGGGGACAGATACGCAGTATTTT.

The chain recombines TRBV15 with TRBJ1-6; the D gene is possibly TRBD1 (5 bases). Germline loops: CDR1 LNHNV, CDR2 YYDKDF (reference sequence). Trimming took off 1 base at V and 8 bases at J, with 12 bases between the two ends. The CDR3 runs to 15 residues. The CDR3 sequence: CATSRGGRVYSPLHF. The CDR3 DNA sequence: TGTGCCACCAGCAGAGGGGGCAGGGTATATTCACCCCTCCACTTT. Full variable domain (outside the CDR3, taken from reference TRBV15 and TRBJ1-6): DAMVIQNPRYQVTQFGKPVTLSCSQTLNHNVMYWYQQKSSQAPKLLFHYYDKDFNNEADTPDNFQSRRPNTSFCFLDIRSPGLGDTAMYLCATSRGGRVYSPLHFGNGTRLTVT.

This clone was counted a single time. The chain links TRBV5-4 to TRBJ2-3, with 7 bases fitting TRBD2. The germline V gene has CDR1 SGHNT and CDR2 YYREEE (reference sequence). CDR3 length: 14 residues. With V trimmed by 3 bases and J by 4 bases, 5 bases remained unmatched. The CDR3 spells CASSYQTSPDTQYF. DNA for the CDR3: TGTGCCAGCAGCTACCAGACTAGCCCAGATACGCAGTATTTT.

The chain couples TRBV28 to TRBJ2-7; the match to TRBD2 covers 13 bases. The CDR3 spans 17 residues. Germline V gene data show CDR1 as MDHEN and CDR2 as SYDVKM. V was pared by 3 bases and J by 4 bases, with 9 bases of the junction left unmatched. The CDR3 is CASSFRTSGRSLYEQYF. Here the CDR3 DNA reads TGTGCCAGCAGTTTTCGGACTAGCGGGAGATCCCTTTACGAGCAGTACTTC.

V gene TRBV15 combines with J gene TRBJ2-4, with D maybe TRBD2 (5 bases). The CDR3 has 12 residues. Between the trimmed V and J ends, which lost 1 base and 11 bases, there was a span of 9 bases. From germline, CDR1 is LNHNV and CDR2 YYDKDF (reference sequence). Here the CDR3 reads CATSRGPGVQYF. The CDR3, as DNA: TGTGCCACCAGCAGAGGACCCGGGGTTCAGTACTTC.

This chain uses TRBV6-1 with TRBJ2-7; possibly TRBD2 for D (5 bases). V lost 3 bases, J lost 7 bases, and 13 bases lay in between. Germline V gene lookup returns CDR1 MNHNS and CDR2 SASEGT. The CDR3 runs 13 residues. CDR3 nucleotides: TGTGCCAGCAGTGAGTCACCCCCGGGAGAGCAGTACTTC. Encoded protein: CASSESPPGEQYF.

The CDR3 loop reads CASSVMSGPYGGYTF. The CDR3 nucleotides read TGTGCCAGCAGCGTAATGTCAGGGCCCTACGGTGGCTACACCTTC. This sequence joins TRBV9 and TRBJ1-2; perhaps TRBD1 as D (5 bases). V dropped 1 base and J dropped 7 bases, with 17 bases sitting between them. Germline V CDR1 and CDR2: SGDLS, YYNGEE. The CDR3 sequence is 15 residues long.

The chain joins TRBV5-4 to TRBJ2-1; 8 bases map to TRBD2. The germline gives CDR1 SGHNT, CDR2 YYREEE (reference sequence). Losses at the gene ends were 4 bases for V and 1 base for J; bases not matched to a gene: 4. The CDR3 is made up of 15 amino acids. The CDR3 sequence is CASSHSGGSYNEQFF. The CDR3 DNA reads as TGTGCCAGCAGCCACAGCGGGGGATCCTACAATGAGCAGTTCTTC.

The V gene is TRBV5-4, the J gene TRBJ2-5, with 7 bases identical to TRBD2. The V gene end was trimmed by 4 bases and the J gene end by 2 bases; junction bases not matched to a gene: 2. Germline CDR1 SGHNT, CDR2 YYREEE (reference sequence). The CDR3 consists of 13 residues. CDR3 sequence reads: CASSRDYQETQYF. CDR3 bases: TGTGCCAGCAGCAGGGACTATCAAGAGACCCAGTACTTC.

The chain uses TRBV9 and TRBJ2-3; D is unclear. V lost 0 bases and J 5 bases, leaving 4 bases between the germline ends. The CDR3 covers 12 residues. CDR1 is SGDLS, CDR2 YYNGEE, per germline. The CDR3 region is CASSVALDTQYF. CDR3 DNA sequence: TGTGCCAGCAGCGTAGCCTTAGATACGCAGTATTTT.

The CDR3 region is CASSVGLARAETQYF. In nucleotides, the CDR3 is TGTGCCAGCAGCGTAGGCCTAGCTCGAGCAGAGACCCAGTACTTC. The V call is TRBV9, the J call TRBJ2-5, with D tentatively TRBD2 (5 bases). CDR3 length: 15 residues. CDR1 and CDR2 (germline): SGDLS, YYNGEE. Trimming shortened V by 0 bases and J by 4 bases, and 13 bases separated the two germline ends.

This clone has just a few counts. The chain carries TRBV27 and TRBJ1-1; possibly TRBD1 for D (5 bases). The V gene lost 2 bases and the J gene lost 4 bases, with 8 bases spanning the gap. Per the germline V gene, CDR1 is MNHEY and CDR2 is SMNVEV (reference sequence). The CDR3 has 13 residues. CDR3 sequence (DNA): TGTGCCAGCAGTTTAGGCAGGGCCACTGAAGCTTTCTTT. This encodes CASSLGRATEAFF.

This clone was detected once. V is TRBV2 and J is TRBJ2-7; D is perhaps TRBD1 (6 bases). V lost 1 base to trimming and J lost 4 bases, with 11 bases between them. Germline V lookup: CDR1 SNHLY, CDR2 FYNNEI. This CDR3 contains 14 residues. The CDR3 spells CASSEEQGPYEQYF. In DNA form, the CDR3 reads TGTGCCAGCAGTGAAGAACAGGGTCCTTACGAGCAGTACTTC.

The genes are TRBV11-2 and TRBJ1-1; D gene unclear. The V and J ends lost 0 bases and 7 bases respectively, with 6 bases between them. CDR1 and CDR2 (germline): SGHAT, FQNNGV. The CDR3 is made up of 12 amino acids. The CDR3 loop reads CASSLEADEAFF. The CDR3 region has the DNA TGTGCCAGCAGCTTAGAGGCAGATGAAGCTTTCTTT. Supplemented by reference TRBV11-2 and TRBJ1-1, the full variable domain reads EAGVAQSPRYKIIEKRQSVAFWCNPISGHATLYWYQQILGQGPKLLIQFQNNGVVDDSQLPKDRFSAERLKGVDSTLKIQPAKLEDSAVYLCASSLEADEAFFGQGTRLTVV.

The chain has TRBV15 and TRBJ1-5; TRBD1 matches 7 bases. The length of the CDR3 is 13 residues. Per the germline V gene, CDR1 is LNHNV and CDR2 is YYDKDF (reference sequence). V dropped 3 bases and J dropped 9; count of bases not matched to a gene: 5. CDR3 sequence (DNA): TGTGCCACCAGCAGGACAGGGCCCGGGCCCCAGCATTTT. Translated: CATSRTGPGPQHF.

The chain recombines TRBV27 with TRBJ1-6; D gene unclear. The CDR3 sequence is 14 residues long. V lost 5 bases to trimming and J lost 4 bases, with 9 bases between them. CDR1 and CDR2 (germline): MNHEY, SMNVEV (reference sequence). The CDR3 DNA sequence: TGTGCCAGCAGTATCGGAGGGTATAATTCACCCCTCCACTTT. Its protein is CASSIGGYNSPLHF.

This clone was counted between two and nine times. The CDR3 sequence is CASSLQAYEQYF. The CDR3, as DNA: TGTGCCAGCAGCTTACAGGCCTACGAGCAGTACTTC. The J gene is TRBJ2-7, the V gene TRBV11-3; D not certain. The CDR3 extends over 12 amino acids. Per the germline V gene, CDR1 is SGHNT and CDR2 is YENEEA. V lost 2 bases and J 2 bases, leaving 4 bases between the germline ends. The complete variable domain, with remaining parts taken from reference TRBV11-3 and TRBJ2-7, reads EAGVVQSPRYKIIEKKQPVAFWCNPISGHNTLYWYLQNLGQGPELLIRYENEEAVDDSQLPKDRFSAERLKGVDSTLKIQPAELGDSAVYLCASSLQAYEQYFGPGTRLTVT.

The chain is built from TRBV5-1 and TRBJ1-5, with D maybe TRBD1 (5 bases). V was trimmed by 0 bases and J by 4 bases, leaving 11 bases between them. The CDR3 covers 15 residues. The germline V gene encodes CDR1 SGHRS and CDR2 YFSETQ. CDR3 sequence reads: CASSLDGAPNQPQHF. The DNA of the CDR3 is TGCGCCAGCAGCTTGGATGGGGCCCCTAATCAGCCCCAGCATTTT. Based on the CDR3 plus reference TRBV5-1 and TRBJ1-5, the full variable domain is KAGVTQTPRYLIKTRGQQVTLSCSPISGHRSVSWYQQTPGQGLQFLFEYFSETQRNKGNFPGRFSGRQFSNSRSEMNVSTLELGDSALYLCASSLDGAPNQPQHFGDGTRLSIL.

This clone showed up just once. The chain uses TRBV27 and TRBJ2-7; possibly TRBD2 for D (5 bases). The CDR3 extends over 13 amino acids. V was pared by 4 bases and J by 1 base, with 8 bases between. Looked up from germline, CDR1 is MNHEY and CDR2 is SMNVEV (reference sequence). The CDR3 protein is CASSSGGSYEQYF. As DNA, the CDR3 is TGTGCCAGCAGTTCCGGAGGATCCTACGAGCAGTACTTC.

The chain joins TRBV19 to TRBJ2-1, with 12 positions matching TRBD2. The V segment lost 4 bases and the J segment 6 bases; nucleotides outside the gene matches: 7. This CDR3 comprises 16 residues. Per the germline V gene, CDR1 is LNHDA and CDR2 is SQIVND (reference sequence). The DNA for the CDR3 is TGTGCCAGTAGTAGAAAGACTAGCGGGGGAAGCAATGAGCAGTTCTTC. Translated: CASSRKTSGGSNEQFF.

J is TRBJ2-7 and V is TRBV2; TRBD2 aligns across 11 bases. The CDR3 has 15 amino acids. J lost 3 bases, V lost 9 bases, and 10 bases had no gene match. The germline CDR1 and CDR2 sequences are SNHLY and FYNNEI. The CDR3 nucleotides are TGTGCCAGTCTCCACCGCGGGACTAGCGGCTACGAGCAGTACTTC. As protein: CASLHRGTSGYEQYF.

The V and J genes are TRBV28 and TRBJ2-1; 12 bases agree with TRBD2. Germline values: CDR1 MDHEN, CDR2 SYDVKM. J lost 8 bases, V lost 4 bases, and 12 bases had no gene match. This CDR3 is built from 17 residues. The CDR3 DNA sequence: TGTGCCAGCAGTTCCCGATTGACTAGCGGGAGAGCGGATGAGCAGTTCTTC. Encoded protein: CASSSRLTSGRADEQFF. The full variable domain, with the rest looked up from reference TRBV28 and TRBJ2-1, is DVKVTQSSRYLVKRTGEKVFLECVQDMDHENMFWYRQDPGLGLRLIYFSYDVKMKEKGDIPEGYSVSREKKERFSLILESASTNQTSMYLCASSSRLTSGRADEQFFGPGTRLTVL.

The CDR3 nucleotides are TGTGCCAGCAGCTTAGGGGACAGGGGAAGGGGTACTGAAGCTTTCTTT. Protein: CASSLGDRGRGTEAFF. V gene TRBV7-9 combines with J gene TRBJ1-1; 10 positions match TRBD1. The germline CDR1 and CDR2 sequences are SEHNR and FQNEAQ (reference sequence). CDR3 length: 16 residues. After removal of 1 base from V and 5 bases from J, the junction contained 7 bases not matched to a gene.

The rearrangement joins TRBV11-2 to TRBJ2-3; 7 bases match TRBD2. The length of the CDR3 is 16 residues. Germline assignment: CDR1 SGHAT and CDR2 FQNNGV. With V trimmed by 5 bases and J by 2 bases, 10 bases remained unmatched. The CDR3 DNA follows: TGTGCCAGCAGCCCCCGTAGCGGGCCTACCACAGATACGCAGTATTTT. It translates to CASSPRSGPTTDTQYF.

This clone was observed a single time. V gene TRBV9 combines with J gene TRBJ2-2, with a tentative D call TRBD1 (6 bases). The CDR3 runs 16 residues. V dropped 4 bases and J dropped 6 bases, with 19 bases sitting between them. Per germline, CDR1 SGDLS and CDR2 YYNGEE. Here the CDR3 DNA reads TGTGCCAGCAGCCTCTCTCACAGGGCCAGGGCCGGGGAGCTGTTTTTT. It specifies CASSLSHRARAGELFF.

For this clone: An end of the junction does not agree with germline; a read error may underlie this. The rearrangement links TRBV4-1 to TRBJ1-4; 8 bases fit TRBD1. Germline V gene sequence: CDR1 MGHRA, CDR2 YSYEKL. CDR3 length: 18 residues. The CDR3: CASSQGTGRGATNEQLFF. CDR3 DNA: TGCGCCAGCAGCCAAGGGACAGGGAGAGGAGCAACTAATGAACAACTGTTTTTT.

This clone was seen only a few times. The chain links TRBV30 to TRBJ2-5; D is possibly TRBD1 (5 bases). The DNA end favors TRBJ2-7, so the J call may be wrong. The germline V gene encodes CDR1 GTSNPN and CDR2 SVGIG (reference sequence). The CDR3 sequence is 12 residues long. CDR3 in DNA: TGTGCCTGGAGTGGGGGCTTCTACGAGCAGTACTTC. Residues: CAWSGGFYEQYF.

Comment on this clone: An end of the junction does not agree with germline; a read error may underlie this. The rearrangement joins TRBV7-9 to TRBJ1-4, with 8 bases fitting TRBD1. Germline V gene sequence: CDR1 SEHNR, CDR2 FQNEAQ (reference sequence). CDR3 size: 15 residues. The CDR3 here is CSSSLAGTQGGKLFF. The CDR3 DNA sequence: TGTTCCAGCAGCTTAGCGGGGACACAGGGGGGAAAACTGTTTTTT.

The chain employs TRBV27 and TRBJ1-6; D possibly corresponds to TRBD1 (5 bases). CDR3 length equals 15 residues. The germline V and J ends were trimmed by 7 bases and 6 bases, with 16 bases remaining between them. Germline CDR1 is MNHEY and CDR2 is SMNVEV (reference sequence). The CDR3 region is CASKTPSGGNSPLHF. The DNA of the CDR3 is TGTGCCAGCAAGACCCCCTCGGGGGGTAATTCACCCCTCCACTTT.

The J gene is TRBJ2-7, the V gene TRBV7-9; TRBD2 agrees at 8 bases. This CDR3 has 15 amino acids. V gave up 5 bases and J gave up 2 bases; unmatched junction bases: 8. Germline CDR1 is SEHNR and CDR2 is FQNEAQ (reference sequence). CDR3: CASSLSGIETYEQYF. In DNA form, the CDR3 reads TGTGCCAGCAGCCTTAGCGGGATAGAGACCTACGAGCAGTACTTC.